Presented here are 5 T cell receptor beta chains from one specimen sequenced in a study of T-cell reconstitution after alpha-beta-depleted transplantation in children. TCRbeta library construction was performed incorporating unique molecular identifiers. A single record per CDR3 protein comes from TCRdb applying MiXCR to the PCR reads. The sample lists roughly 52,000 distinct CDR3 sequences; over 4.5% were seen once. The sample consisted of PBMCs, mostly from graft donor cells, taken 60 days after TCRalphabeta/CD19-depleted stem cell transplant. The receptors originated from a female patient between 2 and 15 years old who had a stem cell transplant for aplastic anemia, so the T cells may come from the graft donor.

The sample holds a few counts of this clonotype. The chain has TRBV6-2 or TRBV6-3 and TRBJ2-5; TRBD2 aligns across 9 bases. The CDR3 has 14 amino acids. With 6 bases clipped from V and 1 base from J, the junction kept 3 bases outside the gene matches. CDR1 is MNHEY, CDR2 SVGEGT, per germline. This chain's CDR3 is CASSRSGSQETQYF. The CDR3 DNA follows: TGTGCCAGCAGCCGTAGCGGGAGCCAAGAGACCCAGTACTTC.

This clonotype occurred many times. The chain joins TRBV12-3 or TRBV12-4 to TRBJ2-2, with TRBD1 as a possible D gene (5 bases). V was shortened by 5 bases and J by 5 bases, with 6 bases between the two germline ends. This CDR3 is 12 amino acids long. This chain's CDR3 is CASSHRTGELFF. The CDR3 DNA reads TGTGCCAGCAGTCACAGGACCGGGGAGCTGTTTTTT.

This clonotype was seen only a few times. V gene TRBV6-5 combines with J gene TRBJ1-2; the match to TRBD1 covers 9 bases. Germline CDR1 reads MNHEY; CDR2 reads SVGAGI. V lost 4 bases, J lost 6 bases, and 9 bases stayed unmatched. The CDR3 has 15 residues. The CDR3 DNA follows: TGTGCCAGCAGTTCCCCGGGACAGGGCGGTGATGGCTACACCTTC. It yields the protein CASSSPGQGGDGYTF.

This clonotype was observed at least ten times. This chain links TRBV18 with TRBJ1-4; weak D call: TRBD1 (5 bases). Trimming took 1 base from V and 3 from J, leaving 12 bases between them. CDR1 and CDR2 from the germline V gene are KGHSH and LQKENI. There are 16 residues in the CDR3. CDR3 nucleotides: TGTGCCAGCTCACCACTTACAGGCTCGGCTAATGAAAAACTGTTTTTT. It is translated as CASSPLTGSANEKLFF.

This clonotype has at least ten counts. The chain has TRBV14 and TRBJ2-7; D is uncertain. Trimming stripped 1 base from V and 3 bases from J, with 16 bases between. The CDR3 totals 16 residues. Germline CDR1 reads SGHDN; CDR2 reads FVKESK. Here the CDR3 reads CASSQVKGLLLYEQYF. The CDR3 DNA follows: TGTGCCAGCAGCCAAGTTAAAGGGCTACTTCTCTACGAGCAGTACTTC. The entire variable domain, with the rest obtained from reference TRBV14 and TRBJ2-7, is as follows: EAGVTQFPSHSVIEKGQTVTLRCDPISGHDNLYWYRRVMGKEIKFLLHFVKESKQDESGMPNNRFLAERTGGTYSTLKVQPAELEDSGVYFCASSQVKGLLLYEQYFGPGTRLTVT.